The clone carrying this T cell receptor beta chain appeared many times. Antigen: not known. Unique molecular identifiers were attached to individual cDNA molecules. TCRdb re-analysed the 5' RACE reads in MiXCR, keeping a single row per CDR3 protein. This sample has about 35,000 distinct CDR3 sequences, with around 5% found just once. The data are from a study of early T cells in non-severe SARS-CoV-2 infection. Study information: From unsorted whole blood, bulk RNA was sequenced, and the chains remained unpaired.

Regarding the study as a whole: VDJdb matching, biased toward anti-spike CD8 responses, missed private and CD4 specificities.

The ends lost 6 bases at V and 5 bases at J; junction bases unmatched: 7. The CDR3 totals 14 residues. The germline V gene encodes CDR1 MDHEN and CDR2 SYDVKM. The origin of this receptor is an adult who was a healthcare worker with PCR-confirmed SARS-CoV-2 infection or an uninfected control (not recorded which). The sequencing input was whole blood. V gene TRBV28 combines with J gene TRBJ1-1, with 9 positions matching TRBD1. As DNA, the CDR3 is TGTGCCAGCAGACCTACAGGGGGCTGGACTGAAGCTTTCTTT. Encoded protein: CASRPTGGWTEAFF.